The T cell receptor beta chain under discussion was sequenced for a study of response to subunit inactivated influenza vaccine. TCRdb re-analysed the RT-PCR reads in MiXCR, keeping a single row per CDR3 protein. The repertoire holds roughly 500,000 distinct CDR3 sequences, approximately 15% seen once, with 3% in the top ten. Trimming shortened V by 6 bases and J by 1 base, and 12 bases separated the two germline ends. In germline, CDR1 is SNHLY, CDR2 FYNNEI. The CDR3 contains 15 residues. As to this clonotype: Its antigen is unknown.

Findings and caveats of the study: Authors suggested seasonal influenza vaccinations each recruit few new T cells.

The chain uses TRBV2 and TRBJ1-4; possibly TRBD1 for D (5 bases). The receptor's source is a man aged 50 to 69 who received an inactivated influenza vaccine. This specimen consisted of CD4+ T cells sorted from PBMCs, obtained less than 30 months after vaccination. The CDR3 sequence is CASRPNRLTNEKLFF. The CDR3 DNA follows: TGTGCCAGCAGACCTAACAGGTTAACTAATGAAAAACTGTTTTTT.